The table lists the clone carrying this TCR beta chain with a few counts. The target antigen is unknown. The source of the sample is a study of blood T cells in healthy people across ages. PCR was performed a second time for about 7 to 12 cycles using a sample-barcoded 5' primer and a J-beta primer mix. MiXCR, run by TCRdb on the 5' RACE reads, gives a single entry per CDR3 protein. Of around 990,000 distinct CDR3 sequences listed, under 30% were seen once; the top ten hold 0.75%. Regarding the study as a whole: The donors' CMV status was not determined, possibly confounding changes in expanded clonotypes.

CDR1 DFQATT and CDR2 SNEGSKA come from the germline V gene (reference sequence). The CDR3 has 11 residues. V lost 3 bases to trimming and J lost 3 bases, with 5 bases between them. These same records also appear under a second study, on T cells of mothers and their children.

Sequenced: blood. V usage is TRBV20-1 and J usage is TRBJ2-5; D gene unclear. This clonotype was sampled from a girl aged 2 to 9 in good health. CDR3 sequence (DNA): TGCAGTGCTAGCTTAAAAGAGACCCAGTACTTC. Translating it yields CSASLKETQYF.